The T cell receptor (beta chain) described here comes from a study of cytomegalovirus exposure and HLA in healthy donors. Study-level information: In an early release, HLA-typed donors contributed some 82 million unique TCR sequences. Points from the study as a whole: When a later analysis compared HLA-associated TCR beta chains with equally common others, the HLA-associated chains turned out to be more clonally expanded and to have lower generation probabilities. In a later analysis, at a false discovery rate of 0.05, roughly 17,000 TCR beta sequences matched HLA alleles.

Both 60 Vbeta primers and 13 Jbeta primers went into the PCR. The authors' processing: An analysis that came later counted 77 million or so unique TCR beta chains, 10 million to 11 million shared. Profiled with immunoSEQ multiplex PCR; TCRdb holds only in-frame clones, not every one. The V and J calls and clone size were taken over from that table, and D and trimming were inferred from the DNA. The sample yields roughly 30,000 clones, of which the top ten take up 3.4%. This CDR3 region has 15 residues. Germline V gene lookup returns CDR1 LGHNA and CDR2 YNFKEQ. V was shortened by 1 base and J by 1 base, with 11 bases between the two germline ends. A note on this clone: What it binds is not known.

Source material: PBMCs. The J gene is TRBJ2-7, the V gene TRBV4-2; a possible D gene is TRBD2 (7 bases). The TCR originated in a middle-aged woman in good health and CMV-seropositive. In DNA, the CDR3 is TGTGCCAGCAGCCAAGGGGGGGGCGCGTCCTACGAGCAGTACTTC. Protein sequence: CASSQGGGASYEQYF.